A single sample is the source of the 25 T cell receptor beta chains below, sequenced in a study of blood T cell repertoires in COVID-19. Using immunoSEQ multiplex PCR, the repertoire was profiled, and TCRdb retains in-frame clones only, with some absent. The table lists approximately 45,000 clones, around 86% of them singletons. Sequencing used peripheral blood. The receptors originated from a human donor in a cohort sampled during active COVID-19.

The J gene is TRBJ2-7, the V gene TRBV3-1 (or the pseudogene TRBV3-2); no reliable D call. There are 15 residues in the CDR3. Trimming shortened V by 0 bases and J by 5 bases, and 14 bases separated the two germline ends. Looked up from germline, CDR1 is LGHDT and CDR2 is YNNKEL (reference sequence). The CDR3, as DNA: TGTGCCAGCAGCCAAGACTATCTCATTCTCCACGAGCAGTACTTC. Translation: CASSQDYLILHEQYF.

The chain carries TRBV4-3 and TRBJ2-2; D unresolved. The V gene's germline CDR1 is LGHNA and CDR2 YSLEER. V lost 0 bases, J lost 5 bases, and 13 bases lay in between. The length of the CDR3 is 16 residues. The CDR3 nucleotides are TGCGCCAGCAGCCAAGATTACCCACTTGGTACCGGGGAGCTGTTTTTT. This translates into CASSQDYPLGTGELFF.

This sequence joins TRBV9 and TRBJ2-7; 9 nucleotides agree with TRBD2. Germline CDR1 reads SGDLS; CDR2 reads YYNGEE. This CDR3 has 16 amino acids. V shed 3 bases and J 4 bases; nucleotides not matched to a gene: 11. The CDR3 DNA follows: TGTGCCAGCAGCGAGGAATTGGGCGGGAGGGGGTACGAGCAGTACTTC. Amino acid sequence: CASSEELGGRGYEQYF.

This chain connects TRBV2 to TRBJ1-6; 7 bases are a match to TRBD1. This CDR3 comprises 16 residues. The germline V gene has CDR1 SNHLY and CDR2 FYNNEI. J was trimmed by 9 bases and V by 7 bases; bases with no gene match: 15. CDR3 sequence reads: CASTSTDRFRVSPLHF. CDR3 bases: TGTGCCAGCACCTCTACGGACAGGTTTAGGGTTTCACCCCTCCACTTT.

V usage is TRBV6-4 and J usage is TRBJ2-2, with TRBD2 matching 7 bases. Germline lookup yields CDR1 MRHNA and CDR2 SNTAGT. V shed 3 bases and J 4 bases; nucleotides not matched to a gene: 8. There are 16 residues in the CDR3. CDR3 protein: CASSERAGMGTGELFF. The CDR3 nucleotides read TGTGCCAGCAGTGAACGAGCGGGAATGGGCACCGGGGAGCTGTTTTTT.

In this sample, this clone turned up a few times. The V call is TRBV10-3, the J call TRBJ2-7, with D possibly being TRBD1 (6 bases). The germline CDR1 and CDR2 sequences are ENHRY and SYGVKD. The V and J ends lost 6 bases and 0 bases respectively, with 18 bases between them. The CDR3 length is 16 residues. CDR3 loop: CAIRADTGRGSYEQYF. CDR3 in DNA: TGTGCCATCAGAGCAGATACAGGGAGAGGCTCCTACGAGCAGTACTTC.

The V call is TRBV7-9, the J call TRBJ2-7; weak D call: TRBD2 (6 bases). The CDR3 has 17 residues. The ends were cut back, 5 bases at V and 1 base at J, with 21 bases in the middle. The V gene's germline CDR1 is SEHNR and CDR2 FQNEAQ (reference sequence). The CDR3 here is CASSGIRKGAGSYEQYF. DNA for the CDR3: TGTGCCAGCAGCGGGATTCGAAAAGGGGCGGGGTCCTACGAGCAGTACTTC. Based on the CDR3 plus reference TRBV7-9 and TRBJ2-7, the full variable domain is DTGVSQNPRHKITKRGQNVTFRCDPISEHNRLYWYRQTLGQGPEFLTYFQNEAQLEKSRLLSDRFSAERPKGSFSTLEIQRTEQGDSAMYLCASSGIRKGAGSYEQYFGPGTRLTVT.

This chain links TRBV4-1 with TRBJ2-1; tentative D call: TRBD2 (5 bases). The CDR3 spans 15 residues. With 0 bases removed from V and 6 bases from J, the gap between germline ends came to 12 bases. The germline V gene encodes CDR1 MGHRA and CDR2 YSYEKL. The CDR3 is CASSQEPRGSNEQFF. CDR3 nucleotide sequence: TGCGCCAGCAGCCAAGAACCACGTGGGAGCAATGAGCAGTTCTTC.

The chain couples TRBV19 to TRBJ1-4; D uncertain. In germline, CDR1 is LNHDA, CDR2 SQIVND (reference sequence). With 3 bases removed from V and 5 bases from J, the gap between germline ends came to 10 bases. The CDR3 consists of 14 residues. The CDR3 sequence is CASSIGAVNEKLFF. CDR3 nucleotides: TGTGCCAGTAGTATCGGAGCAGTAAATGAAAAACTGTTTTTT.

The V gene is TRBV11-2, the J gene TRBJ2-2; the match to TRBD2 covers 7 bases. The CDR3 extends over 15 amino acids. CDR1 SGHAT and CDR2 FQNNGV come from the germline V gene. V lost 5 bases, J lost 5 bases, and 8 bases stayed unmatched. The CDR3 DNA follows: TGTGCCAGCAGCCCCTGGACCGGGGGGACCGGGGAGCTGTTTTTT. It translates to CASSPWTGGTGELFF.

The chain recombines TRBV19 with TRBJ2-1; 7 bases fit TRBD2. CDR1 is LNHDA and CDR2 is SQIVND in the germline V gene (reference sequence). V lost 4 bases, J lost 7 bases, and 13 bases stayed unmatched. This CDR3 has 16 amino acids. CDR3 residues: CASSNLAVGLENEQFF. The CDR3 coding sequence is TGTGCCAGTAGTAACCTAGCGGTGGGGTTGGAAAATGAGCAGTTCTTC. Using reference TRBV19 and TRBJ2-1 for the parts outside the CDR3, the full variable domain is DGGITQSPKYLFRKEGQNVTLSCEQNLNHDAMYWYRQDPGQGLRLIYYSQIVNDFQKGDIAEGYSVSREKKESFPLTVTSAQKNPTAFYLCASSNLAVGLENEQFFGPGTRLTVL.

The chain uses TRBV27 and TRBJ2-7, with 7 bases identical to TRBD1. CDR1 is MNHEY, CDR2 SMNVEV, per germline (reference sequence). CDR3 size: 14 residues. J gave up 0 bases and V 6 bases, and 5 bases lay outside the gene matches. The CDR3 nucleotides are TGTGCCAGCAGCCTCAGGACAGGCTCCTACGAGCAGTACTTC. Translation: CASSLRTGSYEQYF.

This clone was observed a single time. This chain links TRBV24-1 with TRBJ1-1; D ambiguous. Germline loops: CDR1 KGHDR, CDR2 SFDVKD. Trimming removed 4 bases from V and 4 bases from J, with 9 bases in between. This CDR3 contains 13 residues. The CDR3 sequence is CATSESRGTEAFF. DNA for the CDR3: TGTGCCACCAGTGAGTCTCGGGGCACTGAAGCTTTCTTT.

J is TRBJ2-1 and V is TRBV7-3; 11 bases are shared with TRBD2. V was clipped by 5 bases and J by 0 bases; unmatched bases: 3. The germline V gene encodes CDR1 SGHTA and CDR2 FQGTGA. The CDR3 spans 16 residues. CDR3 bases: TGTGCCAGCAGCAATAGCGGGAGGGCCTCCTACAATGAGCAGTTCTTC. Protein sequence: CASSNSGRASYNEQFF.

The V gene is TRBV5-1, the J gene TRBJ2-5; tentative D call: TRBD2 (6 bases). Germline CDR1 and CDR2: SGHRS and YFSETQ. The CDR3 is 14 residues long. Trimming removed 4 bases from V and 1 base from J, with 11 bases in between. The CDR3 is CASSLGTLQETQYF. CDR3 nucleotides: TGCGCCAGCAGCCTGGGGACTCTCCAAGAGACCCAGTACTTC.

DNA of the CDR3: TGTGCCAGCAGTCTGACAGTGAACACCGGGGAGCTGTTTTTT. Its protein is CASSLTVNTGELFF. This chain uses TRBV5-5 with TRBJ2-2, with TRBD1 as a possible D gene (5 bases). V dropped 5 bases and J dropped 1 base, with 9 bases sitting between them. The germline V gene encodes CDR1 SGHKS and CDR2 YYEKEE (reference sequence). The CDR3 is 14 residues long. Complete variable domain (other parts from reference TRBV5-5 and TRBJ2-2): DAGVTQSPTHLIKTRGQQVTLRCSPISGHKSVSWYQQVLGQGPQFIFQYYEKEERGRGNFPDRFSARQFPNYSSELNVNALLLGDSALYLCASSLTVNTGELFFGEGSRLTVL.

The genes are TRBV28 and TRBJ2-7, with D perhaps TRBD1 (5 bases). Germline CDR1 reads MDHEN; CDR2 reads SYDVKM. V was pared by 5 bases and J by 4 bases, with 12 bases between. The CDR3 runs to 13 residues. CDR3 DNA: TGTGCCAGCAGTCCTCCTGACAGATACGAGCAGTACTTC. The encoded protein is CASSPPDRYEQYF.

V is TRBV20-1 and J is TRBJ2-3; perhaps TRBD2 as D (6 bases). CDR3 length equals 11 residues. CDR1 is DFQATT, CDR2 SNEGSKA, per germline (reference sequence). The CDR3 sequence is CIIRESDTQYF. The CDR3 nucleotides read TGCATTATCCGGGAGTCAGATACGCAGTATTTT.

J is TRBJ2-4 and V is TRBV27; D remains ambiguous. The V end lost 6 bases, the J end lost 8 bases, and 14 bases lay between the germline ends. The CDR3 length is 13 residues. CDR1 is MNHEY and CDR2 is SMNVEV in the germline V gene (reference sequence). This CDR3 is CASRTPLSDIQYF. As DNA, the CDR3 is TGTGCCAGCAGGACACCGTTATCCGACATTCAGTACTTC.

This rearrangement joins TRBV20-1 to TRBJ1-1; D is unclear. V shed 6 bases and J shed 1 base, with 9 bases lying between them. The length of the CDR3 is 12 residues. Germline V CDR1 and CDR2: DFQATT, SNEGSKA (reference sequence). CDR3 DNA sequence: TGCAGTGCAAGTCGACAGAACACTGAAGCTTTCTTT. This sequence encodes CSASRQNTEAFF.

CDR3 in DNA: TGTGCCAGCAGTGCCGATACAGGGGGCTTGTACGAGCAGTACTTC. This gives the protein CASSADTGGLYEQYF. The V and J genes are TRBV9 and TRBJ2-7; TRBD1 matches 9 bases. The CDR3 has 15 residues. From germline, CDR1 is SGDLS and CDR2 YYNGEE. J gave up 4 bases and V 5 bases, and 10 bases lay outside the gene matches.

A few counts support this clone. The rearrangement links TRBV7-9 to TRBJ2-1; possible D gene TRBD2, 6 bases. The V end was cut by 5 bases, the J end by 6 bases, with 23 bases between. Germline V gives CDR1 SEHNR, CDR2 FQNEAQ (reference sequence). This CDR3 spans 17 amino acids. The CDR3 region has the DNA TGTGCCAGCAGCGAACTCGGGGCGGGGCCATTGGCCAATGAGCAGTTCTTC. This gives the protein CASSELGAGPLANEQFF.

This chain connects TRBV6-2 or TRBV6-3 to TRBJ1-2; D is ambiguous. The CDR3 runs 15 residues. The germline V gene encodes CDR1 MNHEY and CDR2 SVGEGT. Trimming stripped 2 bases from V and 2 bases from J, with 12 bases between. CDR3 protein: CASSYPKPGNYGYTF. CDR3 DNA sequence: TGTGCCAGCAGTTACCCGAAGCCAGGAAACTATGGCTACACCTTC.

The V and J genes are TRBV19 and TRBJ2-1, with 11 bases fitting TRBD2. The CDR3 length is 15 residues. The germline V gene has CDR1 LNHDA and CDR2 SQIVND (reference sequence). V was pared by 8 bases and J by 4 bases, with 7 bases of the junction left unmatched. The DNA for the CDR3 is TGTGCCAGTCATCCGGGACTAGCGGTATACAATGAGCAGTTCTTC. Amino acids: CASHPGLAVYNEQFF. The full variable domain, in which reference TRBV19 and TRBJ2-1 provide the parts outside the CDR3, is DGGITQSPKYLFRKEGQNVTLSCEQNLNHDAMYWYRQDPGQGLRLIYYSQIVNDFQKGDIAEGYSVSREKKESFPLTVTSAQKNPTAFYLCASHPGLAVYNEQFFGPGTRLTVL.

The count of this clone is one. V usage is TRBV15 and J usage is TRBJ2-1; 9 nucleotides align to TRBD2. The CDR3 spans 17 residues. From germline, CDR1 is LNHNV and CDR2 YYDKDF (reference sequence). V lost 3 bases to trimming and J lost 6 bases; unmatched junction nucleotides: 12. CDR3 sequence reads: CATSSDKGLAPLNEQFF. In nucleotides, the CDR3 is TGTGCCACCAGCAGCGACAAGGGACTAGCCCCACTCAATGAGCAGTTCTTC. The full variable domain, in which reference TRBV15 and TRBJ2-1 provide the parts outside the CDR3, is DAMVIQNPRYQVTQFGKPVTLSCSQTLNHNVMYWYQQKSSQAPKLLFHYYDKDFNNEADTPDNFQSRRPNTSFCFLDIRSPGLGDTAMYLCATSSDKGLAPLNEQFFGPGTRLTVL.